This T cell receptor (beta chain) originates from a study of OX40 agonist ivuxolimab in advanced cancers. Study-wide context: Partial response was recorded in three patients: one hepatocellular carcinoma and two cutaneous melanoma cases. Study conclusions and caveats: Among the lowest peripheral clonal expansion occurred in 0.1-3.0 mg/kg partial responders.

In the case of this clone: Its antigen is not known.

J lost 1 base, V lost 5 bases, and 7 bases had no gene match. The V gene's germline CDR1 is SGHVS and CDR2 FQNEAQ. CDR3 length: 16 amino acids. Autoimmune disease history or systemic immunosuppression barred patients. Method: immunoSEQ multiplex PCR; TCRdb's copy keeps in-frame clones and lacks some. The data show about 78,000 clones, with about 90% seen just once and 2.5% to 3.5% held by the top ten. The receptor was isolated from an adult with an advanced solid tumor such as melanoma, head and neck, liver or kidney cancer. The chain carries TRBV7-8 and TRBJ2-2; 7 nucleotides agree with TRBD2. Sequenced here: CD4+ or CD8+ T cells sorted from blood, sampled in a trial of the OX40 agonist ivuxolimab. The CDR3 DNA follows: TGTGCCAGCAGCCCACGGACTAGTGGGAACACCGGGGAGCTGTTTTTT. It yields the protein CASSPRTSGNTGELFF. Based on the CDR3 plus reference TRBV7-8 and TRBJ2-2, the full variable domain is GAGVSQSPRYKVAKRGQDVALRCDPISGHVSLFWYQQALGQGPEFLTYFQNEAQLDKSGLPSDRFFAERPEGSVSTLKIQRTQQEDSAVYLCASSPRTSGNTGELFFGEGSRLTVL.